These 32 T cell receptor beta chains were all obtained from the same sample, sequenced in a study of beta chain features in type 1 diabetes. Every isolated RNA sample was fully reverse transcribed, so sequencing captured expressed TCRB transcripts. TCRdb's copy holds only in-frame clones and misses some; the assay was immunoSEQ multiplex PCR. The sample includes 200,000 to 250,000 clones, around 68% of them seen just once. Specimen: naive CD4+ T cells from blood. These receptors were collected from a man between 25 and 39 years old in good health.

This clone has just a few counts. This chain joins TRBV7-2 and TRBJ2-1, with unresolved D. The CDR3 loop spans 12 amino acids. Germline values: CDR1 SGHTA, CDR2 FQGNSA. V was pared by 3 bases and J by 8 bases, with 8 bases between. CDR3 bases: TGTGCCAGCAGCTTTTTTAGGGATGAGCAGTTCTTC. Translated, it gives CASSFFRDEQFF.

This clone was seen only a few times. The rearrangement uses TRBV29-1 and TRBJ1-1; D not resolved. Trimming left V 3 bases short and J 2 bases short, with 10 bases between. The CDR3 has 13 amino acids. Germline V CDR1 and CDR2: SQVTM, ANQGSEA. The CDR3 region has the DNA TGCAGCGTTGATGTGTACGAAAACACTGAAGCTTTCTTT. Protein product: CSVDVYENTEAFF.

The genes are TRBV5-4 and TRBJ2-5; maybe TRBD1 (6 bases). The CDR3 spans 15 residues. The germline gives CDR1 SGHNT, CDR2 YYREEE (reference sequence). The germline V and J ends were trimmed by 1 base and 5 bases, with 15 bases remaining between them. CDR3 in DNA: TGTGCCAGCAGCTTGTCCGCGACCCAGGGGGAGACCCAGTACTTC. Protein product: CASSLSATQGETQYF.

Concerning this clone: Other DNA sequences in the sample encode the same CDR3. The rearrangement uses TRBV4-1 and TRBJ2-1; 9 nucleotides align to TRBD2. Germline CDR1 MGHRA, CDR2 YSYEKL. V shed 4 bases and J 0 bases; nucleotides not matched to a gene: 1. The CDR3 runs to 15 residues. The CDR3 spells CASSLSGSSYNEQFF. The CDR3 DNA is TGCGCCAGCAGCCTTAGCGGGAGCTCCTACAATGAGCAGTTCTTC.

V gene TRBV30 combines with J gene TRBJ1-6; possibly TRBD1 for D (5 bases). The germline V gene has CDR1 GTSNPN and CDR2 SVGIG (reference sequence). CDR3 length: 13 residues. V was shortened by 3 bases and J by 10 bases, with 13 bases between the two germline ends. Here the CDR3 reads CAWRSGNNSPLHF. The CDR3 coding sequence is TGTGCCTGGAGATCAGGGAACAACTCACCCCTCCACTTT.

This clone was counted a single time. Other DNA variants within this sample encode the same CDR3. This rearrangement joins TRBV7-2 to TRBJ2-1; weak D call: TRBD2 (5 bases). V was trimmed by 2 bases and J by 2 bases, leaving 7 bases between them. The CDR3 contains 14 residues. From germline, CDR1 is SGHTA and CDR2 FQGNSA. The CDR3 reads CASSLIGTYNEQFF. The CDR3 region has the DNA TGTGCCAGCAGCTTAATCGGGACCTACAATGAGCAGTTCTTC.

The genes are TRBV29-1 and TRBJ1-2; 7 nucleotides align to TRBD1. CDR1 is SQVTM and CDR2 is ANQGSEA in the germline V gene. Unmatched junction bases numbered 8, after V lost 7 bases and J lost 3 bases. The CDR3 has 13 residues. CDR3 amino acids: CSASTGLDYGYTF. In nucleotides, the CDR3 is TGCAGCGCATCGACAGGGCTGGACTATGGCTACACCTTC.

The chain uses TRBV2 and TRBJ1-5; TRBD1 aligns across 7 bases. The CDR3 is 15 amino acids. Germline trimming cut 8 bases from V and 2 bases from J; bases unmatched to any gene: 9. Germline values: CDR1 SNHLY, CDR2 FYNNEI. CDR3 residues: CASGQGVRGNQPQHF. The CDR3 DNA follows: TGTGCCAGCGGCCAGGGGGTAAGAGGCAATCAGCCCCAGCATTTT.

This chain links TRBV6-5 with TRBJ2-1, with 9 bases aligning to TRBD2. V dropped 7 bases and J dropped 5; count of bases not matched to a gene: 9. The V gene's germline CDR1 is MNHEY and CDR2 SVGAGI. CDR3 length equals 15 residues. The CDR3 reads CASTRGAGGHNEQFF. CDR3 DNA: TGTGCCAGCACCCGGGGAGCGGGGGGACACAATGAGCAGTTCTTC.

For the CDR3, the DNA is TGTGCCAGCAGAGGGGGAATCTACAATGAGCAGTTCTTC. It translates to CASRGGIYNEQFF. The chain links TRBV27 to TRBJ2-1; D possibly corresponds to TRBD1 (6 bases). Per germline, CDR1 MNHEY and CDR2 SMNVEV (reference sequence). Trimming stripped 6 bases from V and 3 bases from J, with 9 bases between. The CDR3 is made up of 13 amino acids.

The V and J genes are TRBV30 and TRBJ2-7, with 10 bases that match TRBD1. The CDR3 covers 13 residues. The V gene's germline CDR1 is GTSNPN and CDR2 SVGIG (reference sequence). The V and J ends lost 8 bases and 6 bases, in that order; junction bases with no gene match: 10. The CDR3 bases are TGTGCCGGGACAGGGGCCTTCATCGGCGAGCAGTACTTC. It specifies CAGTGAFIGEQYF.

The gene calls are TRBV7-2 and TRBJ1-6, with a tentative D call TRBD1 (5 bases). Germline V gives CDR1 SGHTA, CDR2 FQGNSA. V was clipped by 5 bases and J by 10 bases, with 15 bases between them. CDR3 size: 14 residues. The CDR3 is CASSREGIPSPLHF. The CDR3 nucleotides are TGTGCCAGCAGCCGGGAGGGGATTCCGTCACCCCTCCACTTT.

The count of this clone is one. The V gene is TRBV29-1, the J gene TRBJ2-3; D is perhaps TRBD2 (6 bases). This CDR3 comprises 15 residues. V was cut by 3 bases and J by 4 bases, with 17 bases left in between. CDR1 is SQVTM and CDR2 is ANQGSEA in the germline V gene. As DNA, the CDR3 is TGCAGCGTTGATGGCGGGGCGCAGAACCCAGATACGCAGTATTTT. It translates to CSVDGGAQNPDTQYF.

The chain recombines TRBV7-2 with TRBJ2-3, with D perhaps TRBD2 (5 bases). V lost 4 bases, J lost 0 bases, and 5 bases lay in between. In germline, CDR1 is SGHTA, CDR2 FQGNSA. The CDR3 extends over 13 amino acids. The CDR3, as DNA: TGTGCCAGCAGCTGGACTAGCACAGATACGCAGTATTTT. Translated: CASSWTSTDTQYF.

This clone has just a few counts. The rearrangement links TRBV28 to TRBJ2-5; perhaps TRBD1 as D (6 bases). CDR1 and CDR2 from the germline V gene are MDHEN and SYDVKM. Trimming stripped 3 bases from V and 7 bases from J, with 15 bases between. The CDR3 spans 14 residues. CDR3 in amino acids: CASSFLRTEGTQYF. The CDR3 DNA is TGTGCCAGCAGTTTCCTTAGGACAGAAGGGACCCAGTACTTC. The full variable domain, rest sourced from reference TRBV28 and TRBJ2-5, is DVKVTQSSRYLVKRTGEKVFLECVQDMDHENMFWYRQDPGLGLRLIYFSYDVKMKEKGDIPEGYSVSREKKERFSLILESASTNQTSMYLCASSFLRTEGTQYFGPGTRLLVL.

This chain connects TRBV15 to TRBJ2-3; the match to TRBD2 covers 13 bases. V lost 3 bases to trimming and J lost 1 base; unmatched junction nucleotides: 4. Germline CDR1 is LNHNV and CDR2 is YYDKDF (reference sequence). CDR3 size: 17 residues. CDR3 in amino acids: CATSSGTSGTRTDTQYF. The CDR3 nucleotides read TGTGCCACCAGCAGCGGGACTAGCGGGACCCGCACAGATACGCAGTATTTT.

CDR3 nucleotide sequence: TGTGCCTGGAGTTCCGGCCTAGGGGATAACGCCGAGCAGTACTTC. Residues: CAWSSGLGDNAEQYF. The rearrangement joins TRBV30 to TRBJ2-7; tentative D call: TRBD1 (5 bases). The germline V gene encodes CDR1 GTSNPN and CDR2 SVGIG (reference sequence). The germline V and J ends were trimmed by 2 bases and 6 bases, with 20 bases remaining between them. This CDR3 has 15 residues.

This clone occurred a few times. This chain connects TRBV7-2 to TRBJ2-3; D is ambiguous. The V gene's germline CDR1 is SGHTA and CDR2 FQGNSA. Trimming cost V 3 bases and J 0 bases, with 7 bases left between them. This CDR3 has 14 amino acids. The CDR3 is CASSLRSSTDTQYF. In DNA form, the CDR3 reads TGTGCCAGCAGCTTGCGATCTAGCACAGATACGCAGTATTTT.

This clone was detected only once. This chain links TRBV25-1 with TRBJ1-1; perhaps TRBD1 as D (5 bases). Germline V gene sequence: CDR1 MGHDK, CDR2 SYGVNS. This CDR3 spans 14 amino acids. Trimming left V 5 bases short and J 4 bases short, with 14 bases between. In DNA, the CDR3 is TGTGCCAGCAGTCCCTCTTGGGGACGCACTGAAGCTTTCTTT. Translation: CASSPSWGRTEAFF.

This clone was found a few times. CDR3 sequence (DNA): TGCAGCGTTGTGCCCCTAGCCAAAAACATTCAGTACTTC. This sequence encodes CSVVPLAKNIQYF. The V call is TRBV29-1, the J call TRBJ2-4; the D is unclear. The CDR3 runs to 13 residues. Germline-derived CDR1 and CDR2 are SQVTM and ANQGSEA. Trimming took 4 bases from V and 0 from J, leaving 7 bases between them.

The genes are TRBV28 and TRBJ2-7; 8 bases align to TRBD2. Per germline, CDR1 MDHEN and CDR2 SYDVKM. J was trimmed by 3 bases and V by 5 bases; bases with no gene match: 9. There are 15 residues in the CDR3. This CDR3 reads CASSPGGAPIYEQYF. CDR3 nucleotide sequence: TGTGCCAGCAGTCCCGGGGGGGCGCCCATCTACGAGCAGTACTTC.

The rearrangement uses TRBV29-1 and TRBJ1-2, with D perhaps TRBD1 (5 bases). Germline assignment: CDR1 SQVTM and CDR2 ANQGSEA. V lost 6 bases, J lost 10 bases, and 12 bases lay in between. The CDR3 length is 10 residues. CDR3 nucleotide sequence: TGCAGCGTGGGGGTAATTGACTACACCTTC. Its translation is CSVGVIDYTF.

This chain joins TRBV29-1 and TRBJ2-3; no firm D call. The CDR3 is made up of 13 amino acids. V lost 8 bases and J lost 6, with 18 bases in between. Per germline, CDR1 SQVTM and CDR2 ANQGSEA. The CDR3 spells CSSLLRLADTQYF. DNA of the CDR3: TGCAGCTCCCTCTTGCGCCTGGCGGATACGCAGTATTTT.

A single count supports this clone. This chain links TRBV27 with TRBJ2-7; D assignment may be TRBD1 or TRBD2 (5 bases each). V was shortened by 5 bases and J by 0 bases, with 23 bases between the two germline ends. The CDR3 runs to 18 residues. Germline V lookup: CDR1 MNHEY, CDR2 SMNVEV (reference sequence). The CDR3 protein is CASSTLSGAPGRSYEQYF. The CDR3, as DNA: TGTGCCAGCAGTACCCTTTCCGGGGCCCCAGGCCGCTCCTACGAGCAGTACTTC.

The sample holds a few counts of this clone. The chain joins TRBV4-1 to TRBJ2-5; D is possibly TRBD2 (6 bases). V shed 2 bases and J shed 3 bases, with 16 bases lying between them. This CDR3 comprises 16 residues. The germline gives CDR1 MGHRA, CDR2 YSYEKL. For the CDR3, the DNA is TGCGCCAGCAGCCAACCTCGGGGGACCCTGGAAGAGACCCAGTACTTC. Translating it yields CASSQPRGTLEETQYF.

The gene calls are TRBV30 and TRBJ2-1; D perhaps matches TRBD1 (5 bases). The CDR3 length is 15 residues. Germline V gene data show CDR1 as GTSNPN and CDR2 as SVGIG (reference sequence). The V end was cut by 0 bases, the J end by 10 bases, with 19 bases between. In DNA, the CDR3 is TGTGCCTGGAGTGTTTCGTTCAGGGAAGGTGTGGAGCAGTTCTTC. It codes for CAWSVSFREGVEQFF.

This clone has a single count. V and J are TRBV29-1 and TRBJ2-3, with 8 bases identical to TRBD1. Germline V gives CDR1 SQVTM, CDR2 ANQGSEA. The V segment lost 3 bases and the J segment 0 bases; nucleotides outside the gene matches: 5. The CDR3 sequence is 15 residues long. For the CDR3, the DNA is TGCAGCGTTGATGGTCGGACAGGGAGCACAGATACGCAGTATTTT. It encodes CSVDGRTGSTDTQYF.

A note on this clone: Other DNA sequences of this sample code for an identical CDR3. This sequence joins TRBV7-2 and TRBJ2-1; TRBD2 is a possible D gene (5 bases). This CDR3 is 11 amino acids long. Trimming took 3 bases from V and 9 from J, leaving 6 bases between them. Looked up from germline, CDR1 is SGHTA and CDR2 is FQGNSA. The CDR3 nucleotides read TGTGCCAGCAGCTTCGGAGGTGAGCAGTTCTTC. It specifies CASSFGGEQFF.

The chain couples TRBV14 to TRBJ2-7; D gene ambiguous. V lost 0 bases to trimming and J lost 4 bases, with 13 bases between them. Germline V lookup: CDR1 SGHDN, CDR2 FVKESK. The CDR3 has 15 amino acids. The CDR3 sequence: CASSQDMAYSYEQYF. The CDR3, as DNA: TGTGCCAGCAGCCAAGATATGGCCTACAGTTACGAGCAGTACTTC.

The chain has TRBV5-1 and TRBJ2-7; a possible D gene is TRBD2 (7 bases). V was shortened by 7 bases and J by 3 bases, with 20 bases between the two germline ends. In germline, CDR1 is SGHRS, CDR2 YFSETQ. The CDR3 covers 15 residues. CDR3: CASGRAGASNYEQYF. The CDR3 bases are TGCGCCAGCGGCCGCGCGGGGGCCTCCAACTACGAGCAGTACTTC.

V and J are TRBV29-1 and TRBJ2-5; D is uncertain. Trimming took off 3 bases at V and 2 bases at J, with 7 bases between the two ends. The CDR3 totals 12 residues. CDR1 and CDR2 (germline): SQVTM, ANQGSEA. The CDR3 DNA reads TGCAGCGTTGAGTTCCCTCAAGAGACCCAGTACTTC. This codes for CSVEFPQETQYF.

The rearrangement links TRBV29-1 to TRBJ1-1; D possibly corresponds to TRBD1 (6 bases). Germline V lookup: CDR1 SQVTM, CDR2 ANQGSEA. The CDR3 runs to 13 residues. Trimming left V 2 bases short and J 11 bases short, with 18 bases between. The CDR3 loop is CSVERDTKSAAFF. CDR3 in DNA: TGCAGCGTTGAAAGGGACACCAAGAGCGCGGCTTTCTTT.